These 20 T cell receptor beta chains were sequenced from one sample in a study of T cells in Graves' hyperthyroidism and ophthalmopathy. The source material, RNA transcripts, was used to amplify TCR beta CDR3 regions. With the HTBI primer set, the TCR CDR3 went through a first round of RT-PCR. TCRdb itself ran the multiplex PCR reads through MiXCR, one entry per CDR3 protein. The sample includes some 92,000 distinct CDR3 sequences, around 40% of them seen just once. What was sequenced was peripheral blood or thyroid tissue (not recorded which). These receptors were collected from a woman in her thirties with Graves' hyperthyroidism.

For this clonotype: A read error is possible here, since a much larger clone lies one base away. For the CDR3, the DNA is TGTGCCAGCAGTTCCTTCCTAGCGGGAGGTTACAAGCAGTACTTC. This encodes CASSSFLAGGYKQYF. The chain has TRBV6-2 or TRBV6-3 and TRBJ2-7, with TRBD2 matching over 11 bases. The CDR3 has 15 amino acids. Germline assignment: CDR1 MNHEY and CDR2 SVGEGT. V gave up 4 bases and J gave up 8 bases; unmatched junction bases: 10.

This clonotype was observed at least ten times. The CDR3 nucleotides are TGCGCCAGCAGCTACGGACAGGACACTGAAGCTTTCTTT. Translated: CASSYGQDTEAFF. The V gene is TRBV5-1, the J gene TRBJ1-1, with TRBD1 matching 7 bases. Germline V CDR1 and CDR2: SGHRS, YFSETQ. V was clipped by 3 bases and J by 3 bases; unmatched bases: 2. The CDR3 runs 13 residues.

V and J are TRBV7-3 and TRBJ1-2, with TRBD1 as a possible D gene (5 bases). The CDR3 runs to 12 residues. Trimming shortened V by 8 bases and J by 8 bases, and 15 bases separated the two germline ends. Germline-derived CDR1 and CDR2 are SGHTA and FQGTGA. CDR3 region: CASGDGEHGYTF. The CDR3 DNA follows: TGTGCCAGCGGGGACGGGGAGCACGGCTACACCTTC.

The sample holds many counts of this clonotype. V and J are TRBV7-8 and TRBJ2-7; 11 bases match TRBD2. The trim removed 6 bases at V and 3 bases at J, leaving 4 bases unmatched. This CDR3 has 14 residues. CDR1 and CDR2 (germline): SGHVS, FQNEAQ. CDR3 region: CASRGTSGNYEQYF. In DNA, the CDR3 is TGTGCCAGCAGAGGGACTAGCGGAAACTACGAGCAGTACTTC.

This clonotype was detected only once. V and J are TRBV2 and TRBJ1-2; 7 bases are shared with TRBD1. CDR1 is SNHLY, CDR2 FYNNEI, per germline. Trimming cost V 6 bases and J 3 bases; bases outside gene matches: 10. CDR3 length equals 15 residues. The CDR3 loop is CASRSGQARDYGYTF. As DNA, the CDR3 is TGTGCCAGCAGATCCGGACAGGCAAGAGACTATGGCTACACCTTC. Using reference TRBV2 and TRBJ1-2 for the parts outside the CDR3, the full variable domain is EPEVTQTPSHQVTQMGQEVILRCVPISNHLYFYWYRQILGQKVEFLVSFYNNEISEKSEIFDDQFSVERPDGSNFTLKIRSTKLEDSAMYFCASRSGQARDYGYTFGSGTRLTVV.

The rearrangement joins TRBV10-1 to TRBJ2-7; 12 bases map to TRBD2. Germline CDR1 is WNHNN and CDR2 is SYGVQD (reference sequence). After removal of 11 bases from V and 2 bases from J, the junction contained 19 bases not matched to a gene. The CDR3 extends over 18 amino acids. The CDR3 reads CAPTSTSGSDSSPYEQYF. CDR3 DNA sequence: TGCGCCCCAACCTCGACTAGCGGGAGTGATTCTAGCCCCTACGAGCAGTACTTC.

The chain recombines TRBV12-3 or TRBV12-4 with TRBJ2-7; TRBD1 or TRBD2 may be the D gene (5 bases each). CDR3 length: 16 residues. Trimming removed 6 bases at V and 6 bases at J, with 24 bases between. In DNA form, the CDR3 reads TGTGCCAGCAGCTACCCACCCGGGGCCAAGTTCGCCGAGCAGTACTTC. It encodes CASSYPPGAKFAEQYF.

This clonotype has a count of ten or more. V gene TRBV7-2 combines with J gene TRBJ2-7; TRBD1 might be the D (6 bases). Per the germline V gene, CDR1 is SGHTA and CDR2 is FQGNSA. The CDR3 has 12 amino acids. The V and J ends lost 5 bases and 6 bases respectively, with 11 bases between them. CDR3 amino acids: CASSPNRVEQYF. As DNA, the CDR3 is TGTGCCAGCAGCCCAAACAGGGTCGAGCAGTACTTC.

The rearrangement links TRBV7-2 to TRBJ1-4; D is unresolved. In germline, CDR1 is SGHTA, CDR2 FQGNSA. V lost 5 bases and J 13 bases, leaving 26 bases between the germline ends. The CDR3 runs 16 residues. The CDR3 sequence is CASSTAWSAVNERLFF. CDR3 nucleotides: TGTGCCAGCAGCACAGCTTGGTCTGCGGTGAATGAGAGACTGTTTTTT.

The CDR3 spells CSASPGLTYEQYF. Here the CDR3 DNA reads TGCAGTGCTAGCCCCGGGTTAACCTACGAGCAGTACTTC. This chain uses TRBV20-1 with TRBJ2-7; D ambiguous. Germline assignment: CDR1 DFQATT and CDR2 SNEGSKA (reference sequence). This CDR3 spans 13 amino acids. V dropped 3 bases and J dropped 2 bases, with 11 bases sitting between them.

This clonotype was recorded at least ten times. The rearrangement joins TRBV6-1 to TRBJ1-1; D call uncertain. The CDR3 has 12 residues. Germline loops: CDR1 MNHNS, CDR2 SASEGT. Deletions cut 1 base from V and 7 bases from J, with 7 bases between. The CDR3 region is CASSEEGDEAFF. The CDR3 DNA is TGTGCCAGCAGTGAAGAAGGAGATGAAGCTTTCTTT.

Ten or more counts support this clonotype. The V gene is TRBV28, the J gene TRBJ1-2; TRBD1 is a possible D gene (5 bases). Trimming shortened V by 5 bases and J by 5 bases, and 12 bases separated the two germline ends. Per the germline V gene, CDR1 is MDHEN and CDR2 is SYDVKM. This CDR3 comprises 13 residues. The CDR3 region has the DNA TGTGCCAGCAGTATCGGGACGTATTATGGCTACACCTTC. Translating it yields CASSIGTYYGYTF.

CDR3 nucleotides: TGTGCCAGCAGATATTGGACTAGCGGGAGGACAGAGCAGTATTTT. Its protein product is CASRYWTSGRTEQYF. This chain uses TRBV6-1 with TRBJ2-3, with 14 bases that match TRBD2. J lost 11 bases, V lost 6 bases, and 10 bases had no gene match. CDR1 and CDR2 (germline): MNHNS, SASEGT. The CDR3 has 15 amino acids.

The rearrangement links TRBV7-9 to TRBJ2-5; D might be TRBD2 (5 bases). Trimming shortened V by 5 bases and J by 4 bases, and 14 bases separated the two germline ends. CDR3 size: 14 residues. Germline values: CDR1 SEHNR, CDR2 FQNEAQ (reference sequence). The CDR3 protein is CASSNPGGRETQYF. The DNA for the CDR3 is TGTGCCAGCAGCAACCCCGGCGGGCGAGAGACCCAGTACTTC. The complete variable domain, with remaining parts taken from reference TRBV7-9 and TRBJ2-5, reads DTGVSQNPRHKITKRGQNVTFRCDPISEHNRLYWYRQTLGQGPEFLTYFQNEAQLEKSRLLSDRFSAERPKGSFSTLEIQRTEQGDSAMYLCASSNPGGRETQYFGPGTRLLVL.

A note on this clonotype: Compared with germline, one end of the junction differs, possibly owing to a read error. The chain joins TRBV7-9 to TRBJ2-5; the D gene is possibly TRBD2 (6 bases). Germline CDR1 is SEHNR and CDR2 is FQNEAQ (reference sequence). This CDR3 region has 16 residues. This CDR3 reads CASSLLGSASEEAQYF. The CDR3 coding sequence is TGTGCCAGCAGCTTGCTGGGATCGGCTAGCGAAGAGGCCCAGTACTTC.

This clonotype occurred many times. The chain has TRBV2 and TRBJ2-7; D gene uncertain. There are 11 residues in the CDR3. Per the germline V gene, CDR1 is SNHLY and CDR2 is FYNNEI. V lost 7 bases, J lost 5 bases, and 9 bases lay in between. CDR3 bases: TGTGCCAGCACGGCTCGGCACGAGCAGTACTTC. Translating gives CASTARHEQYF.

Concerning this clonotype itself: Possible read error: a much larger clone is one base away. This sequence joins TRBV28 and TRBJ2-6; a weak D match, TRBD1 (6 bases). Looked up from germline, CDR1 is MDHEN and CDR2 is SYDVKM. The CDR3 extends over 15 amino acids. CDR3 sequence reads: CASSYLSLGANVPTF. CDR3 coding DNA: TGTGCCAGCAGTTACTTAAGTCTGGGGGCCAACGTCCCGACTTTC.

This clonotype was recorded once. J is TRBJ1-1 and V is TRBV7-9, with D unresolved. Germline V CDR1 and CDR2: SEHNR, FQNEAQ (reference sequence). V was trimmed by 9 bases and J by 1 base, leaving 12 bases between them. The CDR3 spans 13 residues. CDR3 region: CASSISKNTEAFF. In nucleotides, the CDR3 is TGTGCCAGTAGTATTTCCAAGAACACTGAAGCTTTCTTT.

The CDR3 here is CASSFFGGATDTQYF. CDR3 nucleotides: TGTGCCAGCAGTTTCTTCGGGGGAGCCACTGATACGCAGTATTTT. The V and J genes are TRBV12-3 or TRBV12-4 and TRBJ2-3, with a weak D call TRBD2 (6 bases). Trimming shortened V by 3 bases and J by 6 bases, and 16 bases separated the two germline ends. The CDR3 sequence is 15 residues long.

By sample share, this clonotype is medium-sized. The rearrangement links TRBV15 to TRBJ1-2; D is perhaps TRBD1 (5 bases). The CDR3 consists of 13 residues. V was shortened by 7 bases and J by 5 bases, with 14 bases between the two germline ends. Germline V gives CDR1 LNHNV, CDR2 YYDKDF (reference sequence). Written as DNA, the CDR3 is TGTGCCACCACTAGGGACGTCGGATATGGCTACACCTTC. Protein sequence: CATTRDVGYGYTF.